This TCR beta chain was identified in a study of blood T cell repertoires in COVID-19. Overall study: COVID-19 samples, acute and convalescent, were from the United States, Italy and Spain.

Enrollees, roughly 18 to 89 years old, lived in 24 US areas. Recovered participants had two consecutive negative NP/OP PCR tests, healthcare professional clearance, or symptom resolution. The CDR3 consists of 12 residues. The V end was cut by 4 bases, the J end by 2 bases, with 9 bases between. Looked up from germline, CDR1 is SQVTM and CDR2 is ANQGSEA. Study processing details: Estimates of nucleated cell counts were drawn from the amplification of reference gene primers. TCRdb keeps only in-frame clones here, not all; method: immunoSEQ multiplex PCR. D and trimming were read from the DNA, whereas the V and J calls and clone size are those reported in that table. The data contain 200,000 to 250,000 clones, about 89% of them singletons.

Source material: PBMCs or T cells enriched from blood (not recorded which). The sequence came from a woman in her 30s who had recovered from COVID-19. This rearrangement joins TRBV29-1 to TRBJ2-7, with a tentative D call TRBD2 (5 bases). In DNA, the CDR3 is TGCAGCGTTGGGAAGCGGACCTACGAGCAGTACTTC. Its translation is CSVGKRTYEQYF.